This TCR beta chain was recorded in a study of blood T cell repertoires in COVID-19. V lost 2 bases and J lost 4; bases outside the gene matches: 9. CDR3 length equals 17 residues. The germline gives CDR1 SGHAT, CDR2 FQNNGV. Original data processing: From reference gene primer amplification, estimates of nucleated cell counts were derived. The data were produced by immunoSEQ multiplex PCR, yet TCRdb's version contains in-frame clones alone and is incomplete. That table furnishes V, J and clone size, whereas the DNA furnished D and trimming. The table includes around 130,000 clones, around 87% detected once.

The sequenced material came from peripheral blood. This clonotype was obtained from a woman aged 55 to 70 with acute or convalescent COVID-19. The chain recombines TRBV11-2 with TRBJ1-3; 9 nucleotides align to TRBD1. CDR3 in DNA: TGTGCCAGCAGCTTATCCCCTGGGGGGACAGGGGGAAACACCATATATTTT. This sequence encodes CASSLSPGGTGGNTIYF.